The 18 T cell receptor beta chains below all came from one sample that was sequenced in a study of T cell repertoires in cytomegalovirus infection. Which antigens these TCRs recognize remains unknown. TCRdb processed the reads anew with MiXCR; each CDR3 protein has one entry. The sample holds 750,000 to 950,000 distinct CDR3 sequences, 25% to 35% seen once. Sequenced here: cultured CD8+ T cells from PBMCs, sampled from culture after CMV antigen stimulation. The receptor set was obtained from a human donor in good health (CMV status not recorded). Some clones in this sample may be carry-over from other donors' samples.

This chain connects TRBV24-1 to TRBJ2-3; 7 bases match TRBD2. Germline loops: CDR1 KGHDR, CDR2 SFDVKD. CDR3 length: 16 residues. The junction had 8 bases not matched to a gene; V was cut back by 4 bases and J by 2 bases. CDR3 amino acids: CATSEGGGPYTDTQYF. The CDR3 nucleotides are TGTGCCACCAGTGAGGGCGGGGGACCCTACACAGATACGCAGTATTTT.

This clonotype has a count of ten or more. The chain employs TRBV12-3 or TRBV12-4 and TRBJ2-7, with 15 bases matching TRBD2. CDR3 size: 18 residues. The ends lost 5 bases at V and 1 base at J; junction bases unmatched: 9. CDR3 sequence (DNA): TGTGCCAGCAGTCTAGGGACTAGCGGGGGGCGTGGGTCCTACGAGCAGTACTTC. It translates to CASSLGTSGGRGSYEQYF.

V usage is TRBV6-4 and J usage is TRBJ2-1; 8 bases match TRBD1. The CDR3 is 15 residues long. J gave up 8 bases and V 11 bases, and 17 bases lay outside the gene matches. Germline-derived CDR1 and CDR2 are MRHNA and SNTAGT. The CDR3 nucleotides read TGTGCCTCCGGGGTGGGGACAGGTTCCCGCGATGAGCAGTTCTTC. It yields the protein CASGVGTGSRDEQFF.

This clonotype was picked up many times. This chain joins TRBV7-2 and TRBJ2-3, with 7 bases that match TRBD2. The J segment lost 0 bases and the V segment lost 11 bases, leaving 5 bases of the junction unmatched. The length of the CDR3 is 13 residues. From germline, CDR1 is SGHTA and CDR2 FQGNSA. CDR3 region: CAVGLDSTDTQYF. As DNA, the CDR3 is TGTGCCGTCGGACTAGATAGCACAGATACGCAGTATTTT.

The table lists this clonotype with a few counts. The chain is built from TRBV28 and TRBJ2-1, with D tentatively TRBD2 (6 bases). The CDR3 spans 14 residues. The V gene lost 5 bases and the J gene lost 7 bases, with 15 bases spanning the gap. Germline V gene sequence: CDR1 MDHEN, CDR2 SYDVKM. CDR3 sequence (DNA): TGTGCCAGCAGTCACGGACTTGGGGGGAATGAGCAGTTCTTC. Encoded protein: CASSHGLGGNEQFF.

CDR3 region: CASSLGTSREAFF. CDR3 nucleotide sequence: TGTGCCAGCAGCCTCGGGACAAGCCGTGAAGCTTTCTTT. This sequence joins TRBV5-6 and TRBJ1-1; possibly TRBD1 for D (6 bases). Germline V gives CDR1 SGHDT, CDR2 YYEEEE. V dropped 4 bases and J dropped 7 bases, with 14 bases sitting between them. The CDR3 has 13 residues.

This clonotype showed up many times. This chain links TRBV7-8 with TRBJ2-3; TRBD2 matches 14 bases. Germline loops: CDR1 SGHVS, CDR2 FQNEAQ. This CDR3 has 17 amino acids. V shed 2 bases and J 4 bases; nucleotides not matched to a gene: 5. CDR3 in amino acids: CASSLIPGLAGADTQYF. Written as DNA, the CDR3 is TGTGCCAGCAGCTTAATCCCGGGACTAGCGGGGGCAGATACGCAGTATTTT.

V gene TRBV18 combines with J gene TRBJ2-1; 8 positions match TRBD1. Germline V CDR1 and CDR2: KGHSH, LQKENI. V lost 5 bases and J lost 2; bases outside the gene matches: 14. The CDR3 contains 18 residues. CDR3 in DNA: TGTGCCAGCTCAGAGGACAGGGTAGTGCCCTTTGCCTACAATGAGCAGTTCTTC. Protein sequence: CASSEDRVVPFAYNEQFF.

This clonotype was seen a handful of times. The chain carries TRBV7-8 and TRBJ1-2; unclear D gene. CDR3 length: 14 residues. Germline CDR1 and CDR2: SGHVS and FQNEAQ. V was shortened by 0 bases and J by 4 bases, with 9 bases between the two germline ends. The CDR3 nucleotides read TGTGCCAGCAGCTTAGCGGGCAGCTTCTATGGCTACACCTTC. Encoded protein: CASSLAGSFYGYTF.

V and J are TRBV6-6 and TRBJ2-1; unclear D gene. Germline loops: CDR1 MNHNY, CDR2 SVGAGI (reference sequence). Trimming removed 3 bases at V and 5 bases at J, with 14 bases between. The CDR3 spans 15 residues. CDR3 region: CASSYFHNQDNEQFF. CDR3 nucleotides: TGTGCCAGCAGTTATTTCCATAACCAAGACAATGAGCAGTTCTTC.

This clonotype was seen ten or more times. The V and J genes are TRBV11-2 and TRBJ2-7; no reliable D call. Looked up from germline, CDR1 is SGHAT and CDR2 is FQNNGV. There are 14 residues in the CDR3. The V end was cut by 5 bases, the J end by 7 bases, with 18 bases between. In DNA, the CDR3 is TGTGCCAGCAGCCCCTCTGACGGATCACTGGAGCAGTACTTC. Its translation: CASSPSDGSLEQYF.

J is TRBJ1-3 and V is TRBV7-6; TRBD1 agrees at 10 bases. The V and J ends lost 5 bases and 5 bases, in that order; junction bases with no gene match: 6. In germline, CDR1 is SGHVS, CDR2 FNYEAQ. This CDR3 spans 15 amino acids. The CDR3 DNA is TGTGCCAGCAGCGTGGACAGGGGGAATAGAAACACCATATATTTT. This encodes CASSVDRGNRNTIYF.

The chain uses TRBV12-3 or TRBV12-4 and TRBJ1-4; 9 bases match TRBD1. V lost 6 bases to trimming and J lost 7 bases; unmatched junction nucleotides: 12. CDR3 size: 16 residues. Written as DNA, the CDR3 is TGTGCCAGCAGCTCTCACAGGGGGCGCCTGGGTGAAAAACTGTTTTTT. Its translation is CASSSHRGRLGEKLFF.

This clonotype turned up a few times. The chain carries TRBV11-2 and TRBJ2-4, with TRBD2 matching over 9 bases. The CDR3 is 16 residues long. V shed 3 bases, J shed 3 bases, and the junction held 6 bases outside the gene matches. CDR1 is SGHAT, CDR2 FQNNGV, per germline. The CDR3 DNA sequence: TGTGCCAGCAGCTTGCGGGGGGGTCATATCAAAAACATTCAGTACTTC. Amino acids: CASSLRGGHIKNIQYF.

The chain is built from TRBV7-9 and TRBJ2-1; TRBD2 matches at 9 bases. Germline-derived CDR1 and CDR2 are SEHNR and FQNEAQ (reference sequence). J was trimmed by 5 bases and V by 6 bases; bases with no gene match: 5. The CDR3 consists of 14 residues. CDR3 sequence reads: CASRGSGGNNEQFF. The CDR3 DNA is TGTGCCAGCAGGGGCAGCGGGGGGAACAATGAGCAGTTCTTC. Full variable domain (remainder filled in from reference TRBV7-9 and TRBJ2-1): DTGVSQNPRHKITKRGQNVTFRCDPISEHNRLYWYRQTLGQGPEFLTYFQNEAQLEKSRLLSDRFSAERPKGSFSTLEIQRTEQGDSAMYLCASRGSGGNNEQFFGPGTRLTVL.

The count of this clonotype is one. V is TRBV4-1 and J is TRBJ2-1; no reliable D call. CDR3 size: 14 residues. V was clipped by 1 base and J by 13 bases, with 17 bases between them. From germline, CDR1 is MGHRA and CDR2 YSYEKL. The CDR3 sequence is CASSQVSVDDLQFF. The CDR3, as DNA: TGCGCCAGCAGCCAAGTTTCTGTCGACGACCTCCAGTTCTTC.

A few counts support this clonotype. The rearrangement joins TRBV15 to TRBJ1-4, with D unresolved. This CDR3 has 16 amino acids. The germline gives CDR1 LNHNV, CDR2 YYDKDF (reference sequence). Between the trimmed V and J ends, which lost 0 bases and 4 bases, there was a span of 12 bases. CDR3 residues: CATSRDFGRINEKLFF. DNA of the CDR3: TGTGCCACCAGCAGAGATTTCGGGAGAATTAATGAAAAACTGTTTTTT.

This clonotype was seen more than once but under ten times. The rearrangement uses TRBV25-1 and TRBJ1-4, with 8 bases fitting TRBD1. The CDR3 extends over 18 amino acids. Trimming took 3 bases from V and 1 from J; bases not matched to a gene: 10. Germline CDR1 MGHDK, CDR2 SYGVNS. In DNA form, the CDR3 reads TGTGCCAGCAGTGATTGGTGGCAGGGGGCCGAAACTAATGAAAAACTGTTTTTT. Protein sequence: CASSDWWQGAETNEKLFF. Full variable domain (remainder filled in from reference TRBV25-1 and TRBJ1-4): EADIYQTPRYLVIGTGKKITLECSQTMGHDKMYWYQQDPGMELHLIHYSYGVNSTEKGDLSSESTVSRIRTEHFPLTLESARPSHTSQYLCASSDWWQGAETNEKLFFGSGTQLSVL.